Listed below are T cell receptor beta chains from one sample, sequenced in a study of response to subunit inactivated influenza vaccine. One entry per CDR3 protein results from TCRdb running MiXCR on the RT-PCR reads. This table holds approximately 500,000 distinct CDR3 sequences, around 15% found once. The sequencing here drew on PBMCs from blood, taken 11 to 12 days after vaccination. These TCRs come from a man aged 50 or older who received an inactivated influenza vaccine. Each CDR3 is given with its conserved first and last residue. The order of the fields is CDR3 DNA, CDR3 protein, V gene, clone size, D gene, J gene. D genes are given only for firm matches. Size values are once, few and many counts, or a class for expanded clones, and some rows have none.

TGTGCCAGCAGCCCGACGAGCGGGGGAATTTACAATGAGCAGTTCTTC,CASSPTSGGIYNEQFF,TRBV7-9,.,TRBD2,TRBJ2-1
TGTGCCAGCAGCTTAGTAAGGGGCGGGGAGCTGTTTTTT,CASSLVRGGELFF,TRBV7-2,many,.,TRBJ2-2
TGTGCCAGCAGTCTATTTGACGGGGAGCTGTTTTTT,CASSLFDGELFF,TRBV12-3/TRBV12-4,few,.,TRBJ2-2
TGTGCCATCAGCGGGACAGGGATTCACAATGAGCAGTTCTTC,CAISGTGIHNEQFF,TRBV10-3,few,TRBD1,TRBJ2-1
TGTGCCAGCAGTCGAGTCAGCGGGAGGACCTACGAGCAGTACTTC,CASSRVSGRTYEQYF,TRBV3-1,.,TRBD2,TRBJ2-7
TGCGCCAGCAGCCAAACTAGCTTAGGGGAGACCCAGTACTTC,CASSQTSLGETQYF,TRBV4-3,.,.,TRBJ2-5
TGTGCCAGCAGTTTATATTGGGGTCCGGACGAATACGAGCAGTACTTC,CASSLYWGPDEYEQYF,TRBV28,many,.,TRBJ2-7
TGCGCCAGCAGCTTGGGGTTGGCCCTTGCAGATACGCAGTATTTT,CASSLGLALADTQYF,TRBV5-1,many,.,TRBJ2-3
TGTGTCAGCAAAAAAGCGGGGGGGGGCACAGATACGCAGTATTTT,CVSKKAGGGTDTQYF,TRBV6-2/TRBV6-3,.,TRBD2,TRBJ2-3
TGTGCCACCAGCATTAGCGAAAATGAGCAGTTCTTC,CATSISENEQFF,TRBV15,.,.,TRBJ2-1
TGCAGTGCTAAAGTTAGAGAGACCCAGTACTTC,CSAKVRETQYF,TRBV20-1,.,.,TRBJ2-5
TGCAGCGCCATAGGAGGGCAGGGGAGTTACGAGCAGTACTTC,CSAIGGQGSYEQYF,TRBV29-1,few,.,TRBJ2-7
TGTGCCACCAGCTCTATAGGGCAGGGTCTCCCCCTTGTAACCTACGAGCAGTACTTC,CATSSIGQGLPLVTYEQYF,TRBV15,few,.,TRBJ2-7
TGTGCCATCAGTGAGGGACAGGGGTCTACCTACGAGCAGTACTTC,CAISEGQGSTYEQYF,TRBV10-3,few,TRBD1,TRBJ2-7
TGCGCCAGCAGCCAGGAGACGACTAGCGGAAAGTACTTC,CASSQETTSGKYF,TRBV5-1,few,TRBD2,TRBJ2-7
TGTGCCAGCAGTACACACTCTGGGGCCAACGTCCTGACTTTC,CASSTHSGANVLTF,TRBV12-3/TRBV12-4,.,.,TRBJ2-6